One and the same sample provided the 24 T cell receptor beta chains below, sequenced in a study of cytomegalovirus exposure and HLA in healthy donors. The study ran its PCR with 60 Vbeta and 13 Jbeta primers. The table came from immunoSEQ multiplex PCR; TCRdb's copy has only in-frame clones and leaves some out. The table records under 200,000 clones, around 75% of them present only once. The sample consisted of PBMCs. The receptor set was obtained from a woman aged 25 to 45 in good health and CMV-seronegative.

The rearrangement uses TRBV27 and TRBJ2-7; no clear D gene. The V and J ends lost 5 bases and 3 bases respectively, with 11 bases between them. CDR3 length: 13 amino acids. CDR1 MNHEY and CDR2 SMNVEV come from the germline V gene (reference sequence). The CDR3 loop reads CASSPDGDYEQYF. DNA for the CDR3: TGTGCCAGCAGTCCTGACGGAGACTACGAGCAGTACTTC.

This chain joins TRBV7-3 and TRBJ2-1; possibly TRBD2 for D (6 bases). Germline CDR1 and CDR2: SGHTA and FQGTGA. The CDR3 totals 18 residues. The V end was cut by 2 bases, the J end by 0 bases, with 17 bases between. This CDR3 reads CASSLGAPRGSSYNEQFF. In DNA form, the CDR3 reads TGTGCCAGCAGCTTAGGGGCCCCCCGGGGGAGCTCCTACAATGAGCAGTTCTTC.

This clone showed up just a few times. The chain has TRBV5-6 and TRBJ1-6; D is uncertain. Trimming took 2 bases from V and 4 from J, leaving 7 bases between them. The CDR3 is made up of 14 amino acids. Germline V CDR1 and CDR2: SGHDT, YYEEEE. The CDR3 loop is CASSFTNYNSPLHF. CDR3 in DNA: TGTGCCAGCAGCTTCACAAATTATAATTCACCCCTCCACTTT.

This clone occurred a few times. V gene TRBV29-1 combines with J gene TRBJ1-1; maybe TRBD1 (5 bases). V lost 2 bases, J lost 11 bases, and 21 bases lay in between. The CDR3 consists of 14 residues. The germline CDR1 and CDR2 sequences are SQVTM and ANQGSEA. The CDR3 DNA reads as TGCAGCGTTGAAAAGGTCACGGGGGGGGTTTACGCTTTCTTT. It codes for CSVEKVTGGVYAFF.

The chain recombines TRBV27 with TRBJ2-7, with D possibly matching TRBD2 (6 bases). V was pared by 3 bases and J by 6 bases, with 9 bases between. This CDR3 contains 12 residues. CDR1 MNHEY and CDR2 SMNVEV come from the germline V gene (reference sequence). The CDR3 reads CASSFRSGEQYF. In nucleotides, the CDR3 is TGTGCCAGCAGTTTTCGTAGCGGCGAGCAGTACTTC.

The chain couples TRBV6-5 to TRBJ1-2, with D possibly TRBD1 on 6 matching bases. The V gene's germline CDR1 is MNHEY and CDR2 SVGAGI. V was cut by 6 bases and J by 4 bases, with 15 bases left in between. The CDR3 totals 14 residues. CDR3 in amino acids: CASRQQGDGYGYTF. The DNA of the CDR3 is TGTGCCAGCAGACAACAGGGCGACGGCTATGGCTACACCTTC.

V usage is TRBV7-9 and J usage is TRBJ1-4; no firm D call. The CDR3 extends over 13 amino acids. Per germline, CDR1 SEHNR and CDR2 FQNEAQ (reference sequence). V dropped 1 base and J dropped 7 bases, with 7 bases sitting between them. DNA of the CDR3: TGTGCCAGCAGCTTAGGGAGTGGTGAAAAACTGTTTTTT. Amino acids: CASSLGSGEKLFF. Using reference TRBV7-9 and TRBJ1-4 for the parts outside the CDR3, the full variable domain is DTGVSQNPRHKITKRGQNVTFRCDPISEHNRLYWYRQTLGQGPEFLTYFQNEAQLEKSRLLSDRFSAERPKGSFSTLEIQRTEQGDSAMYLCASSLGSGEKLFFGSGTQLSVL.

This chain uses TRBV7-2 with TRBJ1-5, with TRBD1 identical over 7 bases. The CDR3 runs to 14 residues. Germline values: CDR1 SGHTA, CDR2 FQGNSA. The J segment lost 2 bases and the V segment lost 4 bases, leaving 2 bases of the junction unmatched. CDR3: CASSSDRGNQPQHF. The CDR3 coding sequence is TGTGCCAGCAGCTCAGACAGGGGCAATCAGCCCCAGCATTTT.

This clone occurred a few times. This chain joins TRBV10-2 and TRBJ1-4; 11 bases map to TRBD1. Trimming removed 7 bases from V and 8 bases from J; junction bases left unmatched: 12. Germline values: CDR1 WSHSY, CDR2 SAAADI. This CDR3 comprises 16 residues. The CDR3 region is CASTSSGTGGIEKLFF. CDR3 sequence (DNA): TGCGCCAGCACGAGTTCCGGGACAGGGGGTATAGAAAAACTGTTTTTT.

The rearrangement links TRBV30 to TRBJ2-7; D may be TRBD1 (5 bases). CDR3 length: 14 amino acids. Germline V gene lookup returns CDR1 GTSNPN and CDR2 SVGIG (reference sequence). With 0 bases removed from V and 3 bases from J, the gap between germline ends came to 12 bases. CDR3 protein: CAWSVLGPYYEQYF. The CDR3 coding sequence is TGTGCCTGGAGTGTTCTGGGGCCTTACTACGAGCAGTACTTC.

This chain joins TRBV15 and TRBJ2-5, with D perhaps matching TRBD1 (5 bases). Germline lookup yields CDR1 LNHNV and CDR2 YYDKDF (reference sequence). Between the trimmed V and J ends, which lost 5 bases and 5 bases, there was a span of 18 bases. CDR3 length: 15 amino acids. The CDR3 DNA is TGTGCCACCAGCCTGCTTCCCACAGGCCGGGAGACCCAGTACTTC. The encoded protein is CATSLLPTGRETQYF. Full variable domain (remainder filled in from reference TRBV15 and TRBJ2-5): DAMVIQNPRYQVTQFGKPVTLSCSQTLNHNVMYWYQQKSSQAPKLLFHYYDKDFNNEADTPDNFQSRRPNTSFCFLDIRSPGLGDTAMYLCATSLLPTGRETQYFGPGTRLLVL.

V gene TRBV7-6 combines with J gene TRBJ1-1; weak D call: TRBD1 (6 bases). V was shortened by 5 bases and J by 4 bases, with 17 bases between the two germline ends. Looked up from germline, CDR1 is SGHVS and CDR2 is FNYEAQ. The CDR3 spans 15 residues. The CDR3 sequence: CASSRVSGAGTEAFF. The CDR3 nucleotides read TGTGCCAGCAGCCGAGTTTCAGGGGCTGGCACTGAAGCTTTCTTT.

The V and J genes are TRBV7-8 and TRBJ1-3; D is unclear. Per the germline V gene, CDR1 is SGHVS and CDR2 is FQNEAQ. The V gene lost 2 bases and the J gene lost 3 bases, with 11 bases spanning the gap. This CDR3 has 15 amino acids. CDR3 in amino acids: CASSLRLRGGNTIYF. As DNA, the CDR3 is TGTGCCAGCAGCTTACGTCTGCGAGGTGGAAACACCATATATTTT.

V is TRBV5-6 and J is TRBJ2-5; 10 bases are shared with TRBD2. J was trimmed by 4 bases and V by 0 bases; bases with no gene match: 6. Germline V lookup: CDR1 SGHDT, CDR2 YYEEEE. CDR3 size: 16 residues. The CDR3 region is CASSLVSGGAGETQYF. The CDR3 region has the DNA TGTGCCAGCAGCTTGGTGAGCGGGGGGGCCGGAGAGACCCAGTACTTC.

The chain combines TRBV14 with TRBJ2-5; the match to TRBD2 covers 7 bases. The V segment lost 0 bases and the J segment 4 bases; nucleotides outside the gene matches: 5. Germline-derived CDR1 and CDR2 are SGHDN and FVKESK. CDR3 length equals 15 residues. CDR3 residues: CASSQETGGGETQYF. The CDR3 coding sequence is TGTGCCAGCAGCCAAGAAACGGGGGGAGGAGAGACCCAGTACTTC.

The CDR3 DNA is TGTGCCAGCAGTGGTAACGAGTATCGGGAGCAGTACTTC. Its protein product is CASSGNEYREQYF. The rearrangement joins TRBV27 to TRBJ2-7; D is undetermined. Between the trimmed V and J ends, which lost 5 bases and 7 bases, there was a span of 15 bases. Per germline, CDR1 MNHEY and CDR2 SMNVEV (reference sequence). The CDR3 runs to 13 residues.

The V call is TRBV6-5, the J call TRBJ1-1; D might be TRBD1 (6 bases). V was trimmed by 5 bases and J by 0 bases, leaving 13 bases between them. The CDR3 runs to 15 residues. Germline V gene sequence: CDR1 MNHEY, CDR2 SVGAGI. The CDR3 DNA reads as TGTGCCAGCAGTGCCCAGGGGACCCTGAACACTGAAGCTTTCTTT. Translated: CASSAQGTLNTEAFF.

A word on this clone: This sequence is one base from a far larger clone and is likely a read error. The rearrangement links TRBV10-3 to TRBJ1-3; possible D gene TRBD1, 6 bases. Germline V gene data show CDR1 as ENHRY and CDR2 as SYGVKD. CDR3 length: 16 amino acids. V was shortened by 3 bases and J by 4 bases, with 16 bases between the two germline ends. Here the CDR3 DNA reads TGTGCCATCAGTGAAAAGGACGGGGGGGCCGGAAACACCATATATTTT. Amino acids: CAISEKDGGAGNTIYF.

This clone was seen a single time. J is TRBJ1-3 and V is TRBV9, with D tentatively TRBD1 (6 bases). There are 15 residues in the CDR3. The ends were cut back, 3 bases at V and 4 bases at J, with 14 bases in the middle. Germline V gene sequence: CDR1 SGDLS, CDR2 YYNGEE. The CDR3 nucleotides are TGTGCCAGCAGCGAGGGGGGGGCGCGGGGAAACACCATATATTTT. Its protein is CASSEGGARGNTIYF.

The chain has TRBV19 and TRBJ1-2; 10 nucleotides match TRBD1. Losses at the gene ends were 3 bases for V and 7 bases for J; bases not matched to a gene: 11. Germline V gene sequence: CDR1 LNHDA, CDR2 SQIVND (reference sequence). The CDR3 spans 16 residues. DNA of the CDR3: TGTGCCAGTAGTATGACAGGGGGCGTTGATTCGGGTGGCTACACCTTC. As protein: CASSMTGGVDSGGYTF. The whole variable domain, remainder taken from reference TRBV19 and TRBJ1-2, is DGGITQSPKYLFRKEGQNVTLSCEQNLNHDAMYWYRQDPGQGLRLIYYSQIVNDFQKGDIAEGYSVSREKKESFPLTVTSAQKNPTAFYLCASSMTGGVDSGGYTFGSGTRLTVV.

This clone was counted once. The chain carries TRBV5-3 and TRBJ2-1; 10 bases are shared with TRBD2. TRBV5-3 has ORF status, its function being uncertain. The CDR3 loop spans 19 amino acids. V lost 0 bases, J lost 0 bases, and 9 bases stayed unmatched. CDR3 DNA sequence: TGTGCCAGAAGCTTGGTTACTAGCGGGGATAACAGCTCCTACAATGAGCAGTTCTTC. Its protein is CARSLVTSGDNSSYNEQFF.

This chain uses TRBV4-3 with TRBJ2-5; 7 nucleotides line up with TRBD1. V was clipped by 4 bases and J by 2 bases; unmatched bases: 4. In germline, CDR1 is LGHNA, CDR2 YSLEER. The CDR3 is 14 residues long. Here the CDR3 DNA reads TGCGCCAGCAGCCTTTGGGACAGACAAGAGACCCAGTACTTC. This translates into CASSLWDRQETQYF.

This sequence joins TRBV5-1 and TRBJ2-1; 12 nucleotides match TRBD2. The CDR3 is 19 residues long. The germline V gene encodes CDR1 SGHRS and CDR2 YFSETQ. J was trimmed by 0 bases and V by 4 bases; bases with no gene match: 11. The chain's CDR3 is CASSKRLAGADSSYNEQFF. The CDR3 DNA follows: TGCGCCAGCAGCAAGCGACTAGCGGGAGCCGATAGCTCCTACAATGAGCAGTTCTTC. Combining the CDR3 with reference TRBV5-1 and TRBJ2-1 gives the whole variable domain KAGVTQTPRYLIKTRGQQVTLSCSPISGHRSVSWYQQTPGQGLQFLFEYFSETQRNKGNFPGRFSGRQFSNSRSEMNVSTLELGDSALYLCASSKRLAGADSSYNEQFFGPGTRLTVL.

This clone has just one count. The chain links TRBV11-2 to TRBJ2-7; 8 bases are a match to TRBD2. The junction had 10 bases not matched to a gene; V was cut back by 2 bases and J by 7 bases. Germline values: CDR1 SGHAT, CDR2 FQNNGV. This CDR3 contains 15 residues. The CDR3 is CASSLHSVAGTEQYF. Written as DNA, the CDR3 is TGTGCCAGCAGCTTACATTCTGTAGCGGGAACAGAGCAGTACTTC.